Listed below are T cell receptor beta chains from one sample, sequenced in a study of cytomegalovirus exposure and HLA in healthy donors. The protocol was immunoSEQ multiplex PCR, while the TCRdb copy is restricted to in-frame clones and leaves out a portion. Of about 150,000 clones in the sample, 75% to 90% are singletons; the top ten hold roughly 1.8%. The sequencing sample was made of PBMCs. These receptors were obtained from a woman younger than 30 in good health and CMV-seronegative. The conserved cysteine and the conserved F or W are not part of the CDR3 here. Fields, in order: V gene, J gene, CDR3 protein.

TRBV27	TRBJ2-7	ASSLSRREVSYEQY
TRBV6-6	TRBJ2-5	ASSSYTGLQETQY
TRBV6-1	TRBJ1-2	ASSSRTGPLGYT
TRBV7-3	TRBJ2-1	ASSTSGAYNEQF
TRBV9	TRBJ2-1	ASSVTSGRSYNEQF
TRBV7-2	TRBJ1-1	ASSLGQGPEAF
TRBV6-4	TRBJ2-3	ASSYRPGDTQY
TRBV2	TRBJ2-1	ASGLAGEAYEQF
TRBV5-1	TRBJ2-3	ASSFRDRDTDTQY
TRBV9	TRBJ2-5	ASGNRQGGGQETQY
TRBV6-5	TRBJ1-2	ASSHGTGGQDGYT
TRBV29-1	TRBJ2-3	SVGEREGPKY
TRBV28	TRBJ1-5	ASSLGRGQPQH
TRBV5-5	TRBJ1-5	ASSPHPGQANQPQH
TRBV30	TRBJ2-1	AWSKFDWASV
TRBV7-8	TRBJ1-3	ASSSFGVGNTIY
TRBV5-1	TRBJ2-7	ASSLSGRWAYEQY
TRBV28	TRBJ1-2	ASSSLDRDRFYGYT
TRBV27	TRBJ2-2	ASSVSGTGTGELF
TRBV6-4	TRBJ2-1	ASSEEEAHEQF
TRBV19	TRBJ1-1	ASSIPLTGMTEAF
TRBV2	TRBJ2-7	ASSWGQVSYEQY
TRBV5-1	TRBJ2-7	ASSLELAYEQY
TRBV6-7	TRBJ1-6	ASSSGQVNSSYNSPLH
TRBV2	TRBJ1-1	ASRDDRVRTEAF
TRBV6-1	TRBJ2-7	ASSEGTGAFSYEQY
TRBV15	TRBJ2-7	ATSRGDRGPYEQY
TRBV19	TRBJ2-1	ASNTRQGLAPF
TRBV28	TRBJ1-1	ASSPDRYTEAF
TRBV18	TRBJ2-2	ASSPPEPPKELF
TRBV5-1	TRBJ1-1	ASSFSGVTEAF
TRBV6-5	TRBJ1-2	ASSYAGSIYGYT
TRBV28	TRBJ1-5	ASSFPPIYNQPQH
TRBV4-1	TRBJ1-5	ASSQLHSGGNQPQH